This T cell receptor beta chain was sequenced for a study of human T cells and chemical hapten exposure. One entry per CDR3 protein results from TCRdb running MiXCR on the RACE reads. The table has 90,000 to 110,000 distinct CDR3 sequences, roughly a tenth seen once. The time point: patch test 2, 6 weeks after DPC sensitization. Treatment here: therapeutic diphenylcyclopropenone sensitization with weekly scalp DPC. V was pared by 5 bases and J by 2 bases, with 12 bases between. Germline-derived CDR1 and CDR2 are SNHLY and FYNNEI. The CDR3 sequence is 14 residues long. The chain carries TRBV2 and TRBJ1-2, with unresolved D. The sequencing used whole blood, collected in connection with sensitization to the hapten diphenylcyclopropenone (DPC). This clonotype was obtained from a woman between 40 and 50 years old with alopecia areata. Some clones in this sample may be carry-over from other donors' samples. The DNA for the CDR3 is TGTGCCAGCAGTCGTCTCGGACCCAACTATGGCTACACCTTC. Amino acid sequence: CASSRLGPNYGYTF.